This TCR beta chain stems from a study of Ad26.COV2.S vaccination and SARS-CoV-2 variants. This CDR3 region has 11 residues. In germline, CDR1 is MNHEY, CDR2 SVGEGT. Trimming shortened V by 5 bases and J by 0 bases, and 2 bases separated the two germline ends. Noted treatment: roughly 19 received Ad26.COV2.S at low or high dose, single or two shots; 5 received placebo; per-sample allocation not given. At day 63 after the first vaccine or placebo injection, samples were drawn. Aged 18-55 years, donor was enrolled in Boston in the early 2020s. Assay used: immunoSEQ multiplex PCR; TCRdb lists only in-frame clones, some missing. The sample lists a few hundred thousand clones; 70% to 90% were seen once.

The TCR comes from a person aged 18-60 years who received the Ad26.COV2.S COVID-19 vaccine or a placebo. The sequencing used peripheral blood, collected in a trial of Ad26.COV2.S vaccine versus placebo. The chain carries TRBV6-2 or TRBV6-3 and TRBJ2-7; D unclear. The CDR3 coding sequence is TGTGCCAGCAGTACCTCCTACGAGCAGTACTTC. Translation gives CASSTSYEQYF.